This T cell receptor beta chain came from a study of monozygotic twins with cystic fibrosis. Data came from immunoSEQ multiplex PCR; TCRdb stores just in-frame clones and leaves some out. The sample carries over 25,000 clones, about 96% recorded once. This receptor was obtained from a girl aged 2 to 9 with cystic fibrosis. The sample was blood.

The CDR3 protein is CASAYGGDNQPQHF. DNA for the CDR3: TGTGCCAGCGCCTATGGGGGAGACAATCAGCCCCAGCATTTT. The J gene is TRBJ1-5, the V gene TRBV28; perhaps TRBD1 as D (5 bases). The germline V and J ends were trimmed by 8 bases and 3 bases, with 14 bases remaining between them. The CDR3 length is 14 residues. Germline V gene data show CDR1 as MDHEN and CDR2 as SYDVKM.